The following is a TCR beta chain sequence with its context. Donors showed nominal health when sampled, although they likely had unrecorded immune exposures. This sample stems from a study of cytomegalovirus exposure and HLA in healthy donors. Trimming pared 4 bases from V and 4 bases from J, leaving 15 bases between. CDR1 and CDR2 (germline): SGHNT, YYREEE (reference sequence). This CDR3 region has 15 residues. This PCR relied on a set of 60 Vbeta primers and 13 Jbeta primers. Here immunoSEQ multiplex PCR was the method, and the copy in TCRdb shows in-frame clones only, minus some. The table shows approximately 92,000 clones, with approximately 70% occurring only once.

The sequenced material came from PBMCs. This TCR came from a man aged 55 to 70 in good health and CMV-seronegative. The rearrangement uses TRBV5-4 and TRBJ2-1; weak D call: TRBD2 (6 bases). As DNA, the CDR3 is TGTGCCAGCAGCGGGACTGGACGAGGGTACAATGAGCAGTTCTTC. This encodes CASSGTGRGYNEQFF.